What follows is one T cell receptor beta chain and its context. This may arise from a read error, as a much more abundant clone is one base away. The data originate from a study of blood T cells in healthy people across ages. The CDR3 is 15 amino acids. Germline trimming cut 5 bases from V and 7 bases from J; bases unmatched to any gene: 12. Per the germline V gene, CDR1 is SGHKS and CDR2 is YYEKEE (reference sequence). With a J-beta primer mix and a sample-barcoded 5' primer, a second PCR ran about 7 to 12 cycles. TCRdb processed the 5' RACE reads anew with MiXCR; each CDR3 protein has one entry. The sample carries approximately 900,000 distinct CDR3 sequences, approximately 32% recorded once. Every donor contributed about 10 milliliters of peripheral blood by blood draw. These records were also assigned to another study, of T cells of mothers and their children.

J is TRBJ2-7 and V is TRBV5-5, with 10 nucleotides matching TRBD2. The sequence came from a woman aged 40 to 50 in good health. The source material was blood. The CDR3 nucleotides read TGTGCCAGCAGGCAACGAGCGGGGGGGCTGGATGAGCAGTACTTC. Its protein is CASRQRAGGLDEQYF. Full variable domain (missing parts from reference TRBV5-5 and TRBJ2-7): DAGVTQSPTHLIKTRGQQVTLRCSPISGHKSVSWYQQVLGQGPQFIFQYYEKEERGRGNFPDRFSARQFPNYSSELNVNALLLGDSALYLCASRQRAGGLDEQYFGPGTRLTVT.